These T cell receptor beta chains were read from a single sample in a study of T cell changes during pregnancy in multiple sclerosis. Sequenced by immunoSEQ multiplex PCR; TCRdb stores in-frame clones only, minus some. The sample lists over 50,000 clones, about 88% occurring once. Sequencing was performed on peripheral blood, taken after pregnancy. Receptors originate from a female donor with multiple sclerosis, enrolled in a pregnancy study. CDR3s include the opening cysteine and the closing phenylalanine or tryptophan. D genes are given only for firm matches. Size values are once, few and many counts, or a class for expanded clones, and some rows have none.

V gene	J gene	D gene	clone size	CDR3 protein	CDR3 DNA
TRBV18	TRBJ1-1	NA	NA	CASSLVENTEAFF	TGTGCCAGCTCCCTAGTTGAGAACACTGAAGCTTTCTTT
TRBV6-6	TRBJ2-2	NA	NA	CASSYSPVNTGELFF	TGTGCCAGCAGTTACTCGCCAGTAAACACCGGGGAGCTGTTTTTT
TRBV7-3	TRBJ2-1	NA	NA	CASSLRDPGDEQFF	TGTGCCAGCAGCTTAAGAGACCCGGGTGATGAGCAGTTCTTC
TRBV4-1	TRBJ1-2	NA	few	CASSPQGRDHGYTF	TGCGCCAGCAGCCCGCAGGGAAGGGATCATGGCTACACCTTC
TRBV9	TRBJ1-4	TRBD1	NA	CASSTGTGVREKLFF	TGTGCCAGCAGCACAGGGACAGGGGTACGCGAAAAACTGTTTTTT
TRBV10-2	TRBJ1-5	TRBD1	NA	CASGTGAFNQPQHF	TGCGCCAGTGGGACAGGGGCATTTAATCAGCCCCAGCATTTT
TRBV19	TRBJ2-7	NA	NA	CASSLAGGDSYEQYF	TGTGCCAGTAGCCTCGCAGGCGGGGACTCCTACGAGCAGTACTTC
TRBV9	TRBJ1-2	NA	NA	CASSAGGEAHYGYTF	TGTGCCAGCAGCGCTGGAGGAGAGGCCCACTATGGCTACACCTTC
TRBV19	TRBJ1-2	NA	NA	CASSSEGVAAGYTF	TGTGCCAGTAGTAGCGAGGGGGTCGCAGCTGGCTACACCTTC
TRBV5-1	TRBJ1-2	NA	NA	CASSGSPGALNLLDGYTF	TGCGCCAGCAGCGGAAGTCCAGGGGCTCTTAATTTGTTAGATGGCTACACCTTC
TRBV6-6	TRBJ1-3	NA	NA	CASSSAEGGSGNTIYF	TGTGCCAGCAGTTCAGCGGAGGGTGGCTCTGGAAACACCATATATTTT
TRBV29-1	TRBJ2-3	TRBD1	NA	CSVLGTGGGDTQYF	TGCAGCGTTCTGGGGACAGGGGGTGGAGATACGCAGTATTTT
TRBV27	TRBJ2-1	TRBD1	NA	CASTGQGNNEQFF	TGTGCCAGCACCGGACAGGGGAACAATGAGCAGTTCTTC
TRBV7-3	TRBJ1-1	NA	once	CASSLTVNAGTRAFF	TGTGCCAGCAGCTTAACGGTGAATGCGGGTACTCGGGCTTTCTTT
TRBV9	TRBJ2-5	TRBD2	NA	CASSPISGEVGETQYF	TGTGCCAGCAGCCCCATTAGCGGGGAAGTTGGGGAGACCCAGTACTTC
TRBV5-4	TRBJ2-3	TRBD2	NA	CASSPRTSGSTDTQYF	TGTGCCAGCAGTCCTCGGACTAGCGGGAGCACAGATACGCAGTATTTT
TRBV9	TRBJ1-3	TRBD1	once	CASSGPGTGPGNTIYF	TGTGCCAGCAGCGGTCCCGGGACAGGGCCTGGAAACACCATATATTTT
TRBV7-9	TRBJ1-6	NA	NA	CASSSAGALHF	TGTGCCAGCAGCTCCGCCGGGGCCCTCCACTTT
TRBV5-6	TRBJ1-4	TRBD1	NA	CASSLVNRGSRATNEKLFF	TGTGCCAGCAGCTTGGTGAACAGGGGCTCCCGTGCAACTAATGAAAAACTGTTTTTT
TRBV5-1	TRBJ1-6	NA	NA	CASSSPEKNSPLHF	TGCGCCAGCAGCTCACCGGAGAAGAATTCACCCCTCCACTTT
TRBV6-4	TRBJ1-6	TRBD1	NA	CASSEAGGINSPLHF	TGTGCCAGCAGTGAGGCAGGGGGCATTAATTCACCCCTCCACTTT
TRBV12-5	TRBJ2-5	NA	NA	CASGFTPDGQPLGDKETQYF	TGTGCTAGTGGTTTTACCCCGGATGGACAGCCTCTGGGGGATAAAGAGACCCAGTACTTC
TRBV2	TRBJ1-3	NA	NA	CASSGRTSGNTIYF	TGTGCCAGCAGTGGGAGGACCTCTGGAAACACCATATATTTT
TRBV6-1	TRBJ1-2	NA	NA	CASSEQKNYGYTF	TGTGCCAGCAGTGAACAGAAAAACTATGGCTACACCTTC
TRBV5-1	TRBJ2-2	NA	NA	CASRGLTGELFF	TGCGCCAGCAGGGGGCTGACCGGGGAGCTGTTTTTT
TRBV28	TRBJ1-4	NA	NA	CASSLVAATNEKLFF	TGTGCCAGCAGTTTGGTGGCTGCAACTAATGAAAAACTGTTTTTT
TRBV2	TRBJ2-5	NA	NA	CASTSAGTETQYF	TGTGCCAGCACTTCGGCGGGGACGGAGACCCAGTACTTC
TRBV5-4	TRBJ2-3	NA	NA	CASSPELTDTQYF	TGTGCCAGCAGCCCCGAGCTAACAGATACGCAGTATTTT
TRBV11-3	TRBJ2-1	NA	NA	CASSPGPYNEQFF	TGTGCCAGCAGCCCTGGGCCGTACAATGAGCAGTTCTTC
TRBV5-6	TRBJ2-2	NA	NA	CASSFRGTGELFF	TGTGCCAGCAGCTTCCGAGGCACCGGGGAGCTGTTTTTT
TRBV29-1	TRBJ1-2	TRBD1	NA	CSVVDRNYGYTF	TGCAGCGTTGTGGACAGGAACTATGGCTACACCTTC
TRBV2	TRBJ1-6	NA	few	CASSARGTNSPLHF	TGTGCCAGCAGTGCCAGGGGTACAAATTCACCCCTCCACTTT
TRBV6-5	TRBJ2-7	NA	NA	CASSSVYEQYF	TGTGCCAGCAGCTCCGTGTACGAGCAGTACTTC
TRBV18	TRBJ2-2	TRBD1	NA	CASSLSPGQGRGELFF	TGTGCCAGCTCACTAAGCCCGGGACAGGGAAGAGGGGAGCTGTTTTTT
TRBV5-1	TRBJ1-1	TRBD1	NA	CASSLDKTGGGGGAFF	TGCGCCAGCAGCTTGGATAAGACAGGGGGCGGCGGCGGAGCTTTCTTT
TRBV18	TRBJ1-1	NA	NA	CASSQSTGSTEAFF	TGTGCCAGCTCCCAATCAACAGGGAGCACTGAAGCTTTCTTT
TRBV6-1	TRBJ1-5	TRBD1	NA	CASRATGGVQPQHF	TGTGCCAGCAGGGCAACAGGGGGCGTACAGCCCCAGCATTTT
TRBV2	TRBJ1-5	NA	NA	CASSEAIRSQPQHF	TGTGCCAGCAGTGAAGCGATAAGGAGTCAGCCCCAGCATTTT
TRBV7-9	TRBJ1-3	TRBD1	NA	CASSPQGGGNTIYF	TGTGCCAGCAGCCCTCAGGGGGGAGGAAACACCATATATTTT
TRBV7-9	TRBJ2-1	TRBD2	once	CASSLAPGGNEQFF	TGTGCCAGCAGCTTAGCACCGGGGGGGAATGAGCAGTTCTTC
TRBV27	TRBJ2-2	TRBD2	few	CASSLGAGGLTGELFF	TGTGCCAGCAGTTTAGGTGCGGGGGGGCTCACCGGGGAGCTGTTTTTT
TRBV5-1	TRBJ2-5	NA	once	CASSAAVGRSQETQYF	TGCGCCAGCAGCGCGGCCGTTGGCCGATCTCAAGAGACCCAGTACTTC
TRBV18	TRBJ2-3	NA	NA	CASSPGSRTDTQYF	TGTGCCAGCTCCCCCGGGAGCCGAACAGATACGCAGTATTTT
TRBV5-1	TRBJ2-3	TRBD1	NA	CASSLRDRATDTQYF	TGCGCCAGCAGCCTTAGGGACAGGGCCACAGATACGCAGTATTTT
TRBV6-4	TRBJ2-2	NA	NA	CASSDSLETGELFF	TGTGCCAGCAGTGACTCGTTGGAGACCGGCGAGCTGTTTTTT
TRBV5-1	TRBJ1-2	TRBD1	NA	CASSFDRGYGYTF	TGCGCCAGCAGCTTCGACAGGGGCTATGGCTACACCTTC
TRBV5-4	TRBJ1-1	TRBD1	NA	CASRQGANTEAFF	TGTGCCAGCCGACAGGGGGCGAACACTGAAGCTTTCTTT
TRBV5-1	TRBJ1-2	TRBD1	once	CASSSPGTGIVHF	TGCGCCAGCAGCTCCCCCGGGACAGGGATCGTCCACTTC
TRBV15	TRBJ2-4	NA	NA	CATSLMTRSKNIQYF	TGTGCCACCAGCCTTATGACTAGGTCCAAAAACATTCAGTACTTC
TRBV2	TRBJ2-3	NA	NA	CASRLGLHQYTDTQYF	TGTGCCAGCAGGCTGGGACTCCACCAATACACAGATACGCAGTATTTT
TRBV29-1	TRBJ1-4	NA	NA	CSVVEANEKLFF	TGCAGCGTTGTGGAGGCCAATGAAAAACTGTTTTTT
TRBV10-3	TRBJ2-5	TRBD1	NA	CAISEPNRGETQYF	TGTGCCATCAGTGAACCCAACAGGGGAGAGACCCAGTACTTC
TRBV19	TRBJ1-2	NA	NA	CASKTIRDESYGYTF	TGTGCCAGTAAAACGATCAGGGATGAGAGCTATGGCTACACCTTC
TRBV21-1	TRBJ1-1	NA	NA	CASSTLRGMNTEAFF	TGTGCCAGCAGCACCCTCCGAGGGATGAACACTGAAGCTTTCTTT
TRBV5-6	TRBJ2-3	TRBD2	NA	CASSLRGGQDTQYF	TGTGCCAGCAGCCTGCGGGGGGGCCAAGATACGCAGTATTTT
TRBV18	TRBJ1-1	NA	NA	CASSPRPGNTEAFF	TGTGCCAGCTCACCCAGACCGGGGAACACTGAAGCTTTCTTT
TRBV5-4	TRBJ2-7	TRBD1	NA	CASSLGQGLKYF	TGTGCCAGCAGCTTGGGACAGGGTTTGAAGTACTTC